The 8 T cell receptor beta chains listed next were all sequenced from one sample in a study of T-cell reconstitution after alpha-beta-depleted transplantation in children. Unique molecular identifiers were incorporated during preparation of the TCRbeta library. MiXCR, applied by TCRdb to the PCR reads, yields one record per CDR3 protein. Of hundreds of thousands of distinct CDR3 sequences listed, 23% are singletons. Sample: PBMCs, mostly from graft donor cells, taken 360 days after TCRalphabeta/CD19-depleted stem cell transplant. The source of these receptors is a boy in the first two years of life who had a stem cell transplant for acute myeloid leukemia, so the T cells may come from the graft donor.

In its sample, this clonotype was seen once. This may be a read error, as it is one base from a much larger clone. This chain joins TRBV24-1 and TRBJ2-3; D might be TRBD1 (6 bases). CDR1 is KGHDR and CDR2 is SFDVKD in the germline V gene. The CDR3 is 16 residues long. The CDR3 DNA reads as TGTGCCACCAGTGCCCCTCAGGGGTTTCGGACAGATACGCAGTTTTTT. Encoded protein: CATSAPQGFRTDTQFF.

This clonotype was observed many times. The rearrangement joins TRBV12-3 or TRBV12-4 to TRBJ1-4; 9 bases are a match to TRBD1. The CDR3 spans 19 residues. The junction had 16 bases not matched to a gene; V was cut back by 5 bases and J by 3 bases. The CDR3 DNA sequence: TGTGCCAGCAGTGGGCTCCGGGACAGGGATACTTCTTCTAATGAAAAACTGTTTTTT. It translates to CASSGLRDRDTSSNEKLFF.

The chain couples TRBV9 to TRBJ1-2; weak D call: TRBD1 (6 bases). This CDR3 has 16 residues. Trimming pared 0 bases from V and 7 bases from J, leaving 19 bases between. Germline V lookup: CDR1 SGDLS, CDR2 YYNGEE. CDR3 in amino acids: CASSVDPGEVGSGYTF. The CDR3 DNA sequence: TGTGCCAGCAGCGTAGATCCAGGGGAGGTCGGAAGTGGCTACACCTTC.

The chain combines TRBV29-1 with TRBJ1-2; no reliable D call. CDR3 length equals 11 residues. The V gene lost 2 bases and the J gene lost 4 bases, with 5 bases spanning the gap. Germline loops: CDR1 SQVTM, CDR2 ANQGSEA. CDR3 nucleotide sequence: TGCAGCGTTGAATTGGGCTATGGCTACACCTTC. Translation gives CSVELGYGYTF.

The gene calls are TRBV9 and TRBJ1-2; D gene ambiguous. In germline, CDR1 is SGDLS, CDR2 YYNGEE. The CDR3 contains 13 residues. V dropped 2 bases and J dropped 6 bases, with 11 bases sitting between them. CDR3 loop: CASSVAPAHGYTF. The CDR3, as DNA: TGTGCCAGCAGCGTCGCCCCAGCGCATGGCTACACCTTC.

This chain uses TRBV18 with TRBJ2-1, with 7 bases fitting TRBD1. Unmatched junction bases numbered 10, after V lost 2 bases and J lost 0 bases. The CDR3 is 18 amino acids. CDR1 KGHSH and CDR2 LQKENI come from the germline V gene. The CDR3 loop reads CASSPSIAGTVSYNEQFF. CDR3 sequence (DNA): TGTGCCAGCTCACCATCGATTGCCGGGACAGTCTCCTACAATGAGCAGTTCTTC.

This chain links TRBV5-1 with TRBJ2-2, with 8 nucleotides matching TRBD1. The CDR3 sequence is 15 residues long. The V segment lost 3 bases and the J segment 6 bases; nucleotides outside the gene matches: 7. From germline, CDR1 is SGHRS and CDR2 YFSETQ. This CDR3 is CASSWGSGQAGELFF. DNA for the CDR3: TGCGCCAGCAGCTGGGGATCGGGACAGGCCGGGGAGCTGTTTTTT.

This clonotype was detected ten times or more. This chain joins TRBV20-1 and TRBJ2-2, with D maybe TRBD2 (5 bases). From germline, CDR1 is DFQATT and CDR2 SNEGSKA (reference sequence). V lost 3 bases and J lost 4, with 15 bases in between. The CDR3 totals 15 residues. The CDR3 loop is CSASIGGPLTGELFF. In nucleotides, the CDR3 is TGCAGTGCTAGCATCGGAGGCCCTCTCACCGGGGAGCTGTTTTTT.